Described below is a single TCR beta chain sequence and its context. Its target is not known. Germline V gene sequence: CDR1 SNHLY, CDR2 FYNNEI. The junction had 9 bases not matched to a gene; V was cut back by 6 bases and J by 6 bases. The CDR3 spans 15 residues. The record originates from a study of blood T cells in healthy people across ages. A J-beta primer mix and a sample-barcoded 5' primer were used in a second PCR of about 7 to 12 cycles. TCRdb analysed the 5' RACE reads with MiXCR anew, one entry per CDR3 protein. The sample comprises 850,000 to 1,100,000 distinct CDR3 sequences, roughly two fifths of which are singletons, and around 14% rests with the top ten. Overall study results and limits: Per million T cells, TCR beta diversity dropped roughly linearly as age increased. Naive CD4+ cells and diversity were both higher in long-lived donors than in aged donors.

Donors were healthy Caucasian individuals from Russia aged about 6 to 95. V is TRBV2 and J is TRBJ2-1, with TRBD1 matching 9 bases. Sequencing input: blood. This clonotype was obtained from a man younger than 30 in good health. The CDR3 here is CASRPTGGLINEQFF. CDR3 DNA: TGTGCCAGCAGGCCCACAGGGGGCCTAATCAATGAGCAGTTCTTC.